The following is a T cell receptor (beta chain) sequence with its context. Antigen: not known. The sample is drawn from a study of T cells in tuberculosis. Looking at the study overall: This South African cohort compared adolescents with or without latent tuberculosis against adults with active tuberculosis.

Study-level results: Smaller distances to GMM-specific TCRs suggested their expansion in active tuberculosis.

The CDR3 runs to 15 residues. From germline, CDR1 is SGHTA and CDR2 FQGNSA. The V end was cut by 0 bases, the J end by 2 bases, with 8 bases between. Clones were sequenced by immunoSEQ multiplex PCR, and TCRdb holds only the in-frame ones, with some missing. This table has about 32,000 clones, 94% appearing once. The sequenced material came from PBMCs. The chain couples TRBV7-2 to TRBJ1-3, with D uncertain. The clonotype originates from a donor between 10 and 29 years old with latent tuberculosis or without tuberculosis infection. Here the CDR3 DNA reads TGTGCCAGCAGCTTAGCGCGGATGGCTGGAAACACCATATATTTT. It encodes CASSLARMAGNTIYF.